One sample yielded the 26 T cell receptor beta chains listed below, sequenced in a study of shared clonotypes between healthy human individuals. Sequenced by immunoSEQ multiplex PCR; TCRdb stores in-frame clones only, minus some. Here the sample spans 2.3 million or so clones, 85% to 95% being singletons. The sequencing input was naive CD4+ T cells from PBMCs. Subset specified: CD45RA+ positively selected. Every receptor here comes from a man younger than 30 in good health. Some clones in this sample may be carry-over from other donors' samples.

The CDR3 region is CASSPASGSIPYEQYF. Here the CDR3 DNA reads TGTGCCAGCTCTCCGGCTAGCGGGAGTATCCCCTACGAGCAGTACTTC. This chain links TRBV18 with TRBJ2-7; 10 bases line up with TRBD2. This CDR3 region has 16 residues. Germline CDR1 is KGHSH and CDR2 is LQKENI. The ends lost 6 bases at V and 2 bases at J; junction bases unmatched: 10. Supplemented by reference TRBV18 and TRBJ2-7, the full variable domain reads NAGVMQNPRHLVRRRGQEARLRCSPMKGHSHVYWYRQLPEEGLKFMVYLQKENIIDESGMPKERFSAEFPKEGPSILRIQQVVRGDSAAYFCASSPASGSIPYEQYFGPGTRLTVT.

V gene TRBV28 combines with J gene TRBJ2-2; no clear D gene. Germline V CDR1 and CDR2: MDHEN, SYDVKM. The CDR3 covers 16 residues. The V end was cut by 6 bases, the J end by 0 bases, with 14 bases between. CDR3 sequence reads: CASSLPMRTNTGELFF. The CDR3 DNA reads TGTGCCAGCAGCCTACCAATGAGAACGAACACCGGGGAGCTGTTTTTT. Looking up the rest from reference TRBV28 and TRBJ2-2 gives the full variable domain: DVKVTQSSRYLVKRTGEKVFLECVQDMDHENMFWYRQDPGLGLRLIYFSYDVKMKEKGDIPEGYSVSREKKERFSLILESASTNQTSMYLCASSLPMRTNTGELFFGEGSRLTVL.

The chain couples TRBV2 to TRBJ2-7; 7 nucleotides line up with TRBD1. Germline V gene lookup returns CDR1 SNHLY and CDR2 FYNNEI. The CDR3 has 12 amino acids. J gave up 4 bases and V 8 bases, and 5 bases lay outside the gene matches. This chain's CDR3 is CASAGTVYEQYF. The CDR3 bases are TGTGCCAGCGCAGGGACAGTTTACGAGCAGTACTTC.

Of note for this clone: The same CDR3 also results from other DNA sequences found in this sample. The chain is built from TRBV28 and TRBJ2-5; D is possibly TRBD1 (6 bases). The CDR3 has 13 amino acids. Germline assignment: CDR1 MDHEN and CDR2 SYDVKM. The V and J ends lost 5 bases and 4 bases respectively, with 11 bases between them. The CDR3 sequence is CASSLQGRETQYF. DNA of the CDR3: TGTGCCAGCAGTCTACAGGGTCGAGAGACCCAGTACTTC. Full variable domain (remainder filled in from reference TRBV28 and TRBJ2-5): DVKVTQSSRYLVKRTGEKVFLECVQDMDHENMFWYRQDPGLGLRLIYFSYDVKMKEKGDIPEGYSVSREKKERFSLILESASTNQTSMYLCASSLQGRETQYFGPGTRLLVL.

The chain employs TRBV6-5 and TRBJ1-2; no firm D call. CDR3 length: 15 residues. From germline, CDR1 is MNHEY and CDR2 SVGAGI. Deletions cut 6 bases from V and 0 bases from J, with 14 bases between. CDR3: CASSMTWVANYGYTF. CDR3 coding DNA: TGTGCCAGCAGCATGACCTGGGTAGCTAACTATGGCTACACCTTC.

The chain couples TRBV2 to TRBJ2-7, with D uncertain. This CDR3 is built from 16 residues. V gave up 6 bases and J gave up 3 bases, with 21 bases separating them. Germline values: CDR1 SNHLY, CDR2 FYNNEI. The CDR3 region has the DNA TGTGCCAGCAGCCACGGTCTCGCAGACGCAGACTACGAGCAGTACTTC. Its protein product is CASSHGLADADYEQYF.

Here the CDR3 DNA reads TGTGCCAGCAGCGCACAGACGGGGGAAGCTTTCTTT. Translated: CASSAQTGEAFF. J is TRBJ1-1 and V is TRBV11-1; no clear D gene. V was cut by 5 bases and J by 8 bases, with 12 bases left in between. CDR3 length: 12 amino acids. Germline V CDR1 and CDR2: SGHAT, FQDESV (reference sequence).

J is TRBJ1-4 and V is TRBV5-4, with D possibly matching TRBD1 (6 bases). Trimming took 0 bases from V and 6 from J, leaving 12 bases between them. This CDR3 has 15 amino acids. The germline gives CDR1 SGHNT, CDR2 YYREEE (reference sequence). In nucleotides, the CDR3 is TGTGCCAGCAGCTTGGGAGGGGGTAGGGATGAAAAACTGTTTTTT. Protein: CASSLGGGRDEKLFF.

J is TRBJ1-3 and V is TRBV5-1; D not certain. The ends were cut back, 5 bases at V and 2 bases at J, with 14 bases in the middle. CDR1 and CDR2 from the germline V gene are SGHRS and YFSETQ. The CDR3 contains 15 residues. For the CDR3, the DNA is TGCGCCAGCAGAGCGGATGGCTTCGCTGGAAACACCATATATTTT. This encodes CASRADGFAGNTIYF.

A word on this clone: Other nucleotide sequences from this sample produce the same CDR3. The chain uses TRBV11-3 and TRBJ2-3, with 7 bases that match TRBD1. This CDR3 has 14 residues. V lost 5 bases to trimming and J lost 4 bases; unmatched junction nucleotides: 6. Germline V gene data show CDR1 as SGHNT and CDR2 as YENEEA. CDR3 in amino acids: CASSLGQRADTQYF. Written as DNA, the CDR3 is TGTGCCAGCAGCCTGGGACAGAGGGCAGATACGCAGTATTTT.

V usage is TRBV7-9 and J usage is TRBJ1-4; D gene ambiguous. Germline CDR1 reads SEHNR; CDR2 reads FQNEAQ (reference sequence). Trimming removed 5 bases at V and 7 bases at J, with 11 bases between. The CDR3 has 13 amino acids. The CDR3: CASSRAPGEKLFF. CDR3 DNA sequence: TGTGCCAGCAGCCGAGCGCCCGGTGAAAAACTGTTTTTT.

The chain uses TRBV10-3 and TRBJ2-2; 8 bases align to TRBD1. The CDR3 length is 18 residues. The V gene's germline CDR1 is ENHRY and CDR2 SYGVKD. V gave up 1 base and J gave up 4 bases; unmatched junction bases: 11. The CDR3 spells CAISEWATAGGSTGELFF. The CDR3 bases are TGTGCCATCAGTGAGTGGGCTACGGCAGGGGGCTCCACCGGGGAGCTGTTTTTT.

The table lists this clone with a count of one. The chain couples TRBV5-1 to TRBJ2-1; 14 positions match TRBD2. The CDR3 is 16 amino acids. The V gene end was trimmed by 4 bases and the J gene end by 8 bases; junction bases not matched to a gene: 8. Per germline, CDR1 SGHRS and CDR2 YFSETQ. The DNA for the CDR3 is TGCGCCAGCAGCCGGGGGACTAGCGGGAGAGGAGATGAGCAGTTCTTC. Amino acids: CASSRGTSGRGDEQFF.

This clone was detected a few times. This sample also contains other DNA sequences that code for the same CDR3. The J gene is TRBJ1-2, the V gene TRBV9; perhaps TRBD1 as D (6 bases). This CDR3 comprises 14 residues. V lost 0 bases to trimming and J lost 2 bases, with 8 bases between them. CDR1 and CDR2 (germline): SGDLS, YYNGEE. The CDR3 DNA is TGTGCCAGCAGCGTAGTAGGGGGGAACTATGGCTACACCTTC. It specifies CASSVVGGNYGYTF.

The chain has TRBV10-1 and TRBJ2-5; D remains ambiguous. Germline V CDR1 and CDR2: WNHNN, SYGVQD (reference sequence). Trimming removed 0 bases from V and 9 bases from J, with 11 bases in between. The CDR3 contains 13 residues. The CDR3 is CASSESSARAQYF. The CDR3, as DNA: TGCGCCAGCAGTGAGTCGTCCGCCCGGGCCCAGTACTTC.

This chain uses TRBV28 with TRBJ1-1, with TRBD1 matching over 7 bases. CDR1 is MDHEN and CDR2 is SYDVKM in the germline V gene. This CDR3 has 15 amino acids. V gave up 3 bases and J gave up 6 bases; unmatched junction bases: 10. The CDR3 DNA reads as TGTGCCAGCAGTTTGGTAGACAGGGCAAACGCTGAAGCTTTCTTT. Its translation is CASSLVDRANAEAFF.

The V call is TRBV5-4, the J call TRBJ1-2; 8 nucleotides match TRBD1. The CDR3 length is 15 residues. CDR1 SGHNT and CDR2 YYREEE come from the germline V gene (reference sequence). V gave up 4 bases and J gave up 8 bases; unmatched junction bases: 13. The DNA of the CDR3 is TGTGCCAGCAGCATAGCCGGGACAGGAGACAGGGGCTACACCTTC. This sequence encodes CASSIAGTGDRGYTF.

The chain links TRBV27 to TRBJ1-2; TRBD1 might be the D (6 bases). The germline V gene has CDR1 MNHEY and CDR2 SMNVEV (reference sequence). V lost 3 bases to trimming and J lost 4 bases, with 12 bases between them. The CDR3 spans 14 residues. The CDR3 DNA reads TGTGCCAGCAGTTTCATGCGGGGGCCCTATGGCTACACCTTC. This sequence encodes CASSFMRGPYGYTF.

A single count supports this clone. The chain joins TRBV10-3 to TRBJ2-3; TRBD1 agrees at 9 bases. There are 14 residues in the CDR3. V lost 10 bases, J lost 5 bases, and 10 bases stayed unmatched. Germline loops: CDR1 ENHRY, CDR2 SYGVKD. The DNA for the CDR3 is TGTGCCACCGGTACAGGGGGCGCGATAGATACGCAGTATTTT. This codes for CATGTGGAIDTQYF.

V usage is TRBV6-6 and J usage is TRBJ1-3; D is perhaps TRBD1 (5 bases). This CDR3 is built from 13 residues. CDR1 MNHNY and CDR2 SVGAGI come from the germline V gene (reference sequence). With 5 bases removed from V and 4 bases from J, the gap between germline ends came to 9 bases. The CDR3, as DNA: TGTGCCAGCAGTGTAGGGGCCGGAAACACCATATATTTT. Protein: CASSVGAGNTIYF.

The V gene is TRBV6-5, the J gene TRBJ2-7, with 7 bases that match TRBD1. Germline V CDR1 and CDR2: MNHEY, SVGAGI. Trimming removed 2 bases from V and 5 bases from J; junction bases left unmatched: 9. The CDR3 totals 15 residues. In nucleotides, the CDR3 is TGTGCCAGCAGTTACCCGGAGACAGGGTACCACGAGCAGTACTTC. It is translated as CASSYPETGYHEQYF.

J is TRBJ2-1 and V is TRBV6-4, with D perhaps TRBD2 (5 bases). Per germline, CDR1 MRHNA and CDR2 SNTAGT. The ends were cut back, 0 bases at V and 5 bases at J, with 26 bases in the middle. The CDR3 covers 20 residues. In DNA form, the CDR3 reads TGTGCCAGCAGTGACTCGGGAGTATGGGGATCCCAACTTAAGAACAATGAGCAGTTCTTC. Its protein is CASSDSGVWGSQLKNNEQFF.

The chain has TRBV7-8 and TRBJ1-5; D is uncertain. CDR1 and CDR2 from the germline V gene are SGHVS and FQNEAQ. CDR3 size: 15 residues. V dropped 1 base and J dropped 3 bases, with 10 bases sitting between them. The CDR3 loop reads CASSLEEQTNQPQHF. The CDR3 coding sequence is TGTGCCAGCAGCTTAGAGGAACAGACCAATCAGCCCCAGCATTTT.

A word on this clone: Other DNA sequences in this specimen translate into the identical CDR3. The CDR3 sequence is CSVGGRAKETQYF. The CDR3 DNA is TGCAGCGTCGGGGGACGGGCTAAAGAGACCCAGTACTTC. V and J are TRBV29-1 and TRBJ2-5; tentatively, D is TRBD2 (6 bases). V lost 6 bases and J 3 bases, leaving 14 bases between the germline ends. Per the germline V gene, CDR1 is SQVTM and CDR2 is ANQGSEA. This CDR3 has 13 amino acids.

V and J are TRBV2 and TRBJ2-7, with D unclear. The CDR3 runs to 13 residues. The V gene's germline CDR1 is SNHLY and CDR2 FYNNEI. The germline V and J ends were trimmed by 6 bases and 3 bases, with 12 bases remaining between them. CDR3 residues: CASSGRLIYEQYF. The CDR3 bases are TGTGCCAGCAGCGGACGGTTGATCTACGAGCAGTACTTC.

The chain carries TRBV7-9 and TRBJ2-1, with no clear D. There are 13 residues in the CDR3. Deletions cut 5 bases from V and 2 bases from J, with 7 bases between. Germline-derived CDR1 and CDR2 are SEHNR and FQNEAQ (reference sequence). CDR3 bases: TGTGCCAGCAGCCGGACGGCCTACAATGAGCAGTTCTTC. It codes for CASSRTAYNEQFF.